This T cell receptor (beta chain) is from a study of T cell responses to AZD1222 COVID-19 vaccine. Study-wide findings and caveats: CD4 TCRs covered the whole spike, strongest at regions 160-218 and 743-854. Close to half of all spike-specific TCRs reportedly target regions of the variants that are unmutated. Seropositive at baseline were only a handful of AZD1222 recipients. Most donors were white British, females outnumbered males, and clonal diversity was possibly underestimated.

This clone was found a few times. Its antigen is not known. The sample holds other DNA sequences that translate to the same CDR3. Assay used: immunoSEQ multiplex PCR; TCRdb lists only in-frame clones, some missing. The sample shows 100,000 or so clones, 90% to 95% of them seen only once. V shed 3 bases and J shed 5 bases, with 10 bases lying between them. Germline loops: CDR1 SNHLY, CDR2 FYNNEI. This CDR3 has 13 residues. V is TRBV2 and J is TRBJ1-2, with D tentatively TRBD1 (5 bases). The receptor comes from an adult who received the AZD1222 COVID-19 vaccine. Sequencing used peripheral blood, obtained 28 days after the second AZD1222 dose. This CDR3 is CASSDTSGYGYTF. CDR3 nucleotides: TGTGCCAGCAGTGATACCTCAGGGTATGGCTACACCTTC.